This T cell receptor beta chain derives from a study of blood T cell repertoires in COVID-19. Assay: immunoSEQ multiplex PCR; the TCRdb copy retains only in-frame clones and omits some. The profile shows roughly 410,000 clones, approximately 89% of them singletons. Seattle participants joined during active infection and were tracked over time. V lost 4 bases, J lost 7 bases, and 10 bases lay in between. The CDR3 contains 12 residues. CDR1 and CDR2 from the germline V gene are MDHEN and SYDVKM. The chain carries TRBV28 and TRBJ1-1; D is possibly TRBD1 (6 bases). The sequence derives from a woman aged 35 to 49 with COVID-19, enrolled during active disease. The specimen sequenced was peripheral blood. CDR3 nucleotide sequence: TGTGCCAGCAGTTCGGACAGCTTTGAAGCTTTCTTT. Encoded protein: CASSSDSFEAFF.